The entry below describes one TCR beta chain. Its antigen is currently not known. Per-base qualities were not stored, and no clone one base away is much larger. The sample originates from a study of cytomegalovirus exposure and HLA in healthy donors (dated by TCRdb to 2015 to 2018). Study-level background: An earlier analysis of some 600 of the donors reported 250 to 350 Gb of sequence data and 117 million unique TCR beta sequences obtained from about 179 million T cells. An early release that covered 500 to 800 HLA-typed donors contained about 300 gigabases of sequencing data and 75 million to 100 million unique TCR sequences. The genetic ancestry cluster associated with self-reported Caucasian donors included over 65% of the roughly 400 genotyped donors. The study aimed to test whether signatures of past pathogen exposure could be identified by cataloging public T cell receptors. The study profiled the T cell repertoires of about 640 subjects by immunosequencing and related them to cytomegalovirus serostatus. In addition to the first cohort of 500 to 850 subjects, a separate validation cohort of approximately 130 different subjects was used. High-throughput TCR immunosequencing, statistical association of individual TCRs with disease status, and machine learning were combined to predict cytomegalovirus infection status. A later analysis re-examined previously published TCR beta repertoires from just over 650 donors and added high-resolution HLA genotyping to investigate patterns of TCR occurrence. In the later analysis, no new phenotypic data were used to find candidate immune exposures; instead, reliance was placed on TCR beta sequences and their occurrence across donors. An earlier analysis of 587 of the donors applied high-throughput TCR beta sequencing to assess whether each TCR beta V gene segment acted as functional or pseudogenic. Donor age, sex, ethnicity and CMV serostatus were compiled alongside the repertoire data. In a later genetic analysis, genome-wide SNP genotypes for about 55% of the roughly 700 donors were used, and that subset was treated as a discovery cohort. Every repertoire in the discovery cohort had been generated on one and the same sequencing platform. HLA typing covered class I and class II loci at four-digit resolution. The number of donors typed differed by locus, with 629-630 for A, B, C, DRB1 and DQB1, roughly 520 for DQA1, approximately 580 for DPA1, and over 400 for DPB1. About 5 DR-DQ haplotypes were handled as single units for association and clustering, since linkage in the cohort was strong. Across under 500 genotyped donors of the cohort, an average of approximately 200,000 unique TCR beta nucleotide sequences per donor were sequenced, and around 19% of those sequences were non-productive.

The V end loses 3 bases and the J end loses 4 bases, and a stretch of 12 bases separates them. Taken from the germline V gene, the CDR1 and CDR2 loops are MDHEN and SYDVKM. The CDR3 measures 14 amino acids from cysteine to phenylalanine. The DNA shown is the 42-base CDR3, in frame from base 1. The cohort was made up of about 670 healthy bone marrow donors. At the time of sampling, every cohort member was nominally healthy, though immune exposures that went unrecorded were likely present. The donor tested CMV seronegative and was one of the 352 seronegative cohort members. Each donor provided a peripheral blood sample, and peripheral blood mononuclear cells were used for TCR beta sequencing. The Qiagen DNeasy Blood Extraction Kit was used to extract genomic DNA from the blood cell samples. The library was generated by the immunoSEQ multiplex PCR assay. For the multiplex PCR, a mixture combining 60 forward primers for TCR Vbeta segments and 13 reverse primers for TCR Jbeta segments was used. The CDR3 region of rearranged TCR beta genes was amplified from genomic DNA with a multiplex PCR assay. The Illumina HiSeq System was used to sequence the amplified TCR beta libraries as 87-base-pair reads. The source study handled its data this way. Across the 670 or so repertoires, a later analysis counted 75 million to 90 million unique TCR beta chains, roughly 11 million of which were shared by at least two donors. To remove PCR and sequencing errors, raw reads were error-corrected and collapsed into unique sequences using a nearest-neighbor algorithm that merged closely related sequences. CDR3 sequences were aligned to IMGT reference sequences to assign V, D and J gene segments. For a sequence to be retained, a match of at least six nucleotides to both a V gene segment and a J gene segment was required. A rearrangement counted as productive if the CDR3 had no stop codons and remained in frame with V and J, and every other rearrangement counted as non-productive. CDR3 was defined according to IMGT convention as the region running from the second conserved V-encoded cysteine to the conserved J-encoded phenylalanine. The earlier analysis of a few hundred of the donors excluded sequences that lacked an unambiguous match to a single V gene segment. In an earlier analysis of more than 500 of the donors, a V segment was called functional when productive rearrangements were above 56.7%, and segregating when the standard deviation between donors exceeded 5%. To diagnose cytomegalovirus status from the catalog of TCR beta chain sequences, a statistical classification framework was built. In a later analysis, TCR nucleotide sequences were compared against IMGT/GENE-DB human TR gene sequences so that V and J genes could be assigned. The TCRdist pipeline was used in a later analysis to assign CDR3 sequences and most-parsimonious VDJ recombination scenarios. In a later analysis, each TCR beta chain was defined by its CDR3 amino acid sequence together with its V-gene family, and reads without a unique V-gene family were excluded. A later analysis removed 450 to 600 highly shared, low-generation-probability nucleotide sequences to deal with suspected cross-contamination and a sequencing artifact. A later analysis calculated a clonal expansion index for each public chain from normalized within-repertoire ranks of inferred template counts. In a later analysis, generation probabilities were computed using a VDJ recombination model fitted to out-of-frame rearrangements, and the results were checked against IGoR. Hypergeometric tests were used in a later analysis to score TCR-TCR, TCR-HLA and TCR-CMV co-occurrence, with a repertoire-size bias correction applied to the TCR pairs. To estimate false discovery rates, a later analysis permuted the HLA or CMV assignments 20 times. In a later analysis, co-occurring TCRs were grouped with DBSCAN, and TCRdist sequence similarity was added when clustering was performed within HLA-allele-positive subsets. Repertoires with fewer than 30,000 or more than 120,000 public chains were left out of co-occurrence clustering, as were several repertoires with anomalous nucleotide sharing. The table was pulled from immuneACCESS by TCRdb, which kept in-frame rearrangements only. Such tables lose some clones; where checked, under half of the loss comes from unresolved V genes, and the rest has no known cause. The V and J calls and the clone size are those of that table, but D and trimming were determined from the DNA. This sample has some 96,000 clones in its table, and under 65% of those were observed once. 3.2% of the sample rests with the top ten.

General conclusions and limits of the study: Because counts were too low, roughly 17 rarely observed V segments, including chromosome 9 orphons, were left out of the earlier analysis of about 620 of the donors. Specific HLA alleles were associated with 15,000 to 20,000 TCR beta sequences at a false discovery rate of 0.05 in a later analysis. Because HLA typing was missing for some donors at each locus, association tests included only the typed subset. A few of the identified cytomegalovirus-associated TCR beta chains were confirmed in vitro to be specific for cytomegalovirus antigens. In a later analysis, HLA-associated TCR beta chains were found to be more clonally expanded and to have lower generation probabilities than equally common non-associated chains. The study gave a list of 150 to 200 TCR beta chains associated with cytomegalovirus. Some IMGT-functional V segments, including TRBV6-2 and TRBV6-3, could not be distinguished by the 87-base-pair reads and were therefore excluded. This cohort had only TCR beta chains sequenced, and the lack of alpha or paired-chain data limited which features could be detected. In a later analysis, TCR association rates were found to vary across HLA loci, with the most associated TCRs seen for DRB1 alleles and the fewest for HLA-C alleles. Sequencing depth was assumed to be roughly uniform across donors in the presence/absence analyses, though that assumption may not hold. According to a later genetic analysis, donors in an Asian-associated ancestry cluster had fewer N-insertions in productive TCRs than the approximately 630-donor mean. A further reported finding was that TCR beta sequences accurately predicted the HLA-A and HLA-B alleles for most subjects in the first cohort. The classifier was reported to diagnose cytomegalovirus status with high specificity and sensitivity in both the original cohort and the validation cohort. The only immune exposure information available for the cohort was CMV serostatus. The sequencing pipeline was judged likely to have produced a cluster of highly shared sequence variants as a technical artifact. Broadly in line with IMGT annotations, most TCR beta V segments showed up in productive rearrangements about 90% or about 30% of the time in an earlier analysis of 450 to 750 of the donors. According to the authors, the approach could potentially be generalized to other disease states and immunological phenotypes. An association between a missense DCLRE1C variant and V-gene and J-gene trimming of TCR beta chains was found in a later genetic analysis and replicated in an independent cohort. Correlated functional status among segregating V segments might be attributable to linkage disequilibrium, but an unknown experimental factor could not be ruled out. Assigning TCR associations to individual alleles was difficult when HLA alleles, especially DR and DQ, strongly co-occurred. Most TCR sequences were observed very rarely across donors, whereas some public TCRs were present in many individuals. In a later analysis, several top co-occurrence clusters were reported to appear linked to parvovirus B19, influenza, CMV and Epstein-Barr virus. Most CMV-associated TCR beta chains appeared to be HLA-restricted in a later analysis, and the HLA associations seemed to be driven largely by CMV exposure.

The sequence came from a man aged 60 to 75 in good health and CMV-seronegative. Material for sequencing was PBMCs. The chain employs TRBV28 and TRBJ1-2; no D gene can be assigned with confidence. The DNA sequence is as follows: TGTGCCAGCAGTTTCCCGGGTGGCCTCTATGGCTACACCTTC. This is translated as CASSFPGGLYGYTF.